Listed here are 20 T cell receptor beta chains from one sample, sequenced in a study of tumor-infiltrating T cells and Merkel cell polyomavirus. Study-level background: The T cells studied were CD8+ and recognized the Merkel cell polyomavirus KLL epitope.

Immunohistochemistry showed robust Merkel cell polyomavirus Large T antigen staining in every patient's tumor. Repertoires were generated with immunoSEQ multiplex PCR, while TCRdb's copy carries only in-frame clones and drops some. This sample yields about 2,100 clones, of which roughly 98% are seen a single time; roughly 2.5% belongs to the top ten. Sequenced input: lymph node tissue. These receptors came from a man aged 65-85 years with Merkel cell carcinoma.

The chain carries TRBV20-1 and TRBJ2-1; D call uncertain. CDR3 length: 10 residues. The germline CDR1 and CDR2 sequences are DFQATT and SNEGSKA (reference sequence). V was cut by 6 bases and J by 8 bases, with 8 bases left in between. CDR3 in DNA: TGCAGTGCCATTACGGATGAGCAGTTCTTC. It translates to CSAITDEQFF.

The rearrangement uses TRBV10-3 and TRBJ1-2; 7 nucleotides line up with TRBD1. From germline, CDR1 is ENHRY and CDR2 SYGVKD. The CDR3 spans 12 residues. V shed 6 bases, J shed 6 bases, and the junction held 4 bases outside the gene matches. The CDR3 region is CAIRSTGDGYTF. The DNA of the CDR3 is TGTGCCATCAGAAGCACAGGGGATGGCTACACCTTC.

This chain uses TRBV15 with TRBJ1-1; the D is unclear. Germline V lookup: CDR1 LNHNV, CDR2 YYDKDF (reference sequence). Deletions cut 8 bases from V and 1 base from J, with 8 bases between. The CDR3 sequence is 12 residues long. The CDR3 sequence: CATGQANTEAFF. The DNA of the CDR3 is TGTGCCACCGGCCAGGCGAACACTGAAGCTTTCTTT. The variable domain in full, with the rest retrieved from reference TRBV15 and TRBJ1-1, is DAMVIQNPRYQVTQFGKPVTLSCSQTLNHNVMYWYQQKSSQAPKLLFHYYDKDFNNEADTPDNFQSRRPNTSFCFLDIRSPGLGDTAMYLCATGQANTEAFFGQGTRLTVV.

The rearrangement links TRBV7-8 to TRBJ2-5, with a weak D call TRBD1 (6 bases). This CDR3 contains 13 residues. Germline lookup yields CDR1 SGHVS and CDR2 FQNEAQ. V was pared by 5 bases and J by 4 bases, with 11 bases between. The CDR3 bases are TGTGCCAGCAGCCCGGACAGAGGAGAGACCCAGTACTTC. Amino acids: CASSPDRGETQYF.

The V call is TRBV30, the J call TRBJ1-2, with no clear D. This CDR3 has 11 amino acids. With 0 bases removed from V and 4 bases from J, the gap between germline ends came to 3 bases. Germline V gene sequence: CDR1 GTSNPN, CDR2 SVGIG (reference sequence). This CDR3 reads CAWSVSYGYTF. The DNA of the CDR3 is TGTGCCTGGAGTGTCAGCTATGGCTACACCTTC.

CDR3 loop: CASSPKARTNTGELFF. The CDR3 region has the DNA TGCGCCAGCAGCCCCAAGGCCAGGACTAACACCGGGGAGCTGTTTTTT. This chain joins TRBV4-1 and TRBJ2-2, with D perhaps TRBD2 (5 bases). The V end lost 4 bases, the J end lost 2 bases, and 14 bases lay between the germline ends. Per the germline V gene, CDR1 is MGHRA and CDR2 is YSYEKL. This CDR3 is built from 16 residues.

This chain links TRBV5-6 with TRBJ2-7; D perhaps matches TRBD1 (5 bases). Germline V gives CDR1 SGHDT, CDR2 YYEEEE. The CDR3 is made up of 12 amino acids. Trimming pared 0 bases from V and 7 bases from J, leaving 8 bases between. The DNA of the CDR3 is TGTGCCAGCAGCTTGGACAGGCGGGAGCAGTACTTC. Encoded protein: CASSLDRREQYF. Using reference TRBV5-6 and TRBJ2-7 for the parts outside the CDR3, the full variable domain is DAGVTQSPTHLIKTRGQQVTLRCSPKSGHDTVSWYQQALGQGPQFIFQYYEEEERQRGNFPDRFSGHQFPNYSSELNVNALLLGDSALYLCASSLDRREQYFGPGTRLTVT.

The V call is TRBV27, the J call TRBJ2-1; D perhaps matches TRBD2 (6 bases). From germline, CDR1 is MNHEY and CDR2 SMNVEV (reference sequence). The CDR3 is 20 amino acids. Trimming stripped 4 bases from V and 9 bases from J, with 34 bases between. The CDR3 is CASSSYSYPAGGRRLSEQFF. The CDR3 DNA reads TGTGCCAGCAGTTCCTACAGTTACCCAGCGGGTGGGAGGCGTTTGAGTGAGCAGTTCTTC.

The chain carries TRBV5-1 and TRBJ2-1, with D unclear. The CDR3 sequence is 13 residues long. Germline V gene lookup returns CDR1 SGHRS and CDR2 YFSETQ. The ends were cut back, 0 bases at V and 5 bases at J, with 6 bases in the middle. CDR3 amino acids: CASSLASHNEQFF. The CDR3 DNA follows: TGCGCCAGCAGCTTGGCGTCTCACAATGAGCAGTTCTTC.

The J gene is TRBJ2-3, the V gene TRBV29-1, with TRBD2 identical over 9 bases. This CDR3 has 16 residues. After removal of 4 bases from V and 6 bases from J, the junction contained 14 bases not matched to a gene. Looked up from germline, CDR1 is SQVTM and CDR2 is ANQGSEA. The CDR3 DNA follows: TGCAGCGTTGGGGCTAGCGGGACCGCCTCCTGGGATACGCAGTATTTT. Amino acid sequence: CSVGASGTASWDTQYF.

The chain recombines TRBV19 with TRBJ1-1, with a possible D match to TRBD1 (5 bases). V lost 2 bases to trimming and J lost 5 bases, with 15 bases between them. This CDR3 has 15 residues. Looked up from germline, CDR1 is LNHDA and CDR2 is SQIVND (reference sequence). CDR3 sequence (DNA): TGTGCCAGTAGTATATCGCGGGGGATGGGAACTGAAGCTTTCTTT. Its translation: CASSISRGMGTEAFF. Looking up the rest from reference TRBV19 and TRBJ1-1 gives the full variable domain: DGGITQSPKYLFRKEGQNVTLSCEQNLNHDAMYWYRQDPGQGLRLIYYSQIVNDFQKGDIAEGYSVSREKKESFPLTVTSAQKNPTAFYLCASSISRGMGTEAFFGQGTRLTVV.

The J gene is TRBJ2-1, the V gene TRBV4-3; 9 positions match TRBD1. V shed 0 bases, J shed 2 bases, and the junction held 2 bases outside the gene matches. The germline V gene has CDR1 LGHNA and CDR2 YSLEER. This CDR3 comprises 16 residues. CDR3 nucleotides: TGCGCCAGCAGCCAAGAAGGGACAGGGACCTACAATGAGCAGTTCTTC. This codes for CASSQEGTGTYNEQFF.

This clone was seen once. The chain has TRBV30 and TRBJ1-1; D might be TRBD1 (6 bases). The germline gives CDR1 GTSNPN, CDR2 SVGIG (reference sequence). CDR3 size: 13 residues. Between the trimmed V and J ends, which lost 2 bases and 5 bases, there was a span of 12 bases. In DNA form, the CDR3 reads TGTGCCTGGAGTAGACAGGATATAACTGAAGCTTTCTTT. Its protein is CAWSRQDITEAFF.

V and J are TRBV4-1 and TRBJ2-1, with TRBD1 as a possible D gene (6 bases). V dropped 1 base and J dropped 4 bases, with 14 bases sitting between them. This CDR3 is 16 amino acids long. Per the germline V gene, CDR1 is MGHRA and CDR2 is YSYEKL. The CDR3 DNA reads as TGCGCCAGCAGCCAAGGGGGTAGCAGGGGTTACAATGAGCAGTTCTTC. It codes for CASSQGGSRGYNEQFF.

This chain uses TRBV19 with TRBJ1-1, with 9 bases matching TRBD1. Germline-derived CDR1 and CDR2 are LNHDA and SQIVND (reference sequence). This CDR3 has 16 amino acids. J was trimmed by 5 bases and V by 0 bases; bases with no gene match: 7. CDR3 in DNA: TGTGCCAGTAGTATAGACTTCCGGGACAGGGTTACTGAAGCTTTCTTT. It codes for CASSIDFRDRVTEAFF.

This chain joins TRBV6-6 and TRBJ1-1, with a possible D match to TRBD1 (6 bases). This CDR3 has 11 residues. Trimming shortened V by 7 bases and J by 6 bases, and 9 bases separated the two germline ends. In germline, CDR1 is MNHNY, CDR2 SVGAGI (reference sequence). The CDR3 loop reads CASIRTAEAFF. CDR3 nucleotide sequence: TGTGCCAGCATACGGACAGCTGAAGCTTTCTTT.

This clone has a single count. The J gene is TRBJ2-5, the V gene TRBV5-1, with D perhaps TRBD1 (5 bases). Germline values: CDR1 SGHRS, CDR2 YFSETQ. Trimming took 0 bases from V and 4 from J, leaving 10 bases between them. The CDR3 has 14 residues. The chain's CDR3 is CASSLGSGRETQYF. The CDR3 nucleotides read TGCGCCAGCAGCTTGGGATCAGGGCGAGAGACCCAGTACTTC.

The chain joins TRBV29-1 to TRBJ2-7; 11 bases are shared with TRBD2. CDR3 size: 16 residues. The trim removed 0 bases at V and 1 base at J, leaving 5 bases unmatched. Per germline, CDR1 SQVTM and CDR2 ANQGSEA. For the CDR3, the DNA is TGCAGCGTTGAAGATCTTGGGACTAGCGGATCCTACGAGCAGTACTTC. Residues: CSVEDLGTSGSYEQYF.

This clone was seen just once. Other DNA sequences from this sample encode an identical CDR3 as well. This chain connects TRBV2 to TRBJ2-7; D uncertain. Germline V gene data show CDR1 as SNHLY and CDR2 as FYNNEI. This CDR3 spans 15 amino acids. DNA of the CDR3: TGTGCCAGTAGTGAGTTTGGCAACCCCTACTACGAGCAGTACGTC. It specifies CASSEFGNPYYEQYV.

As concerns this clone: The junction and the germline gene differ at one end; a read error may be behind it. Here the CDR3 DNA reads TGCGCCAGCAGCTTGCGGGGTTCGAGCAATCAGCCCCAACATTTT. Protein: CASSLRGSSNQPQHF. The chain is built from TRBV5-1 and TRBJ1-5; D not resolved. Germline assignment: CDR1 SGHRS and CDR2 YFSETQ. This CDR3 comprises 15 residues.